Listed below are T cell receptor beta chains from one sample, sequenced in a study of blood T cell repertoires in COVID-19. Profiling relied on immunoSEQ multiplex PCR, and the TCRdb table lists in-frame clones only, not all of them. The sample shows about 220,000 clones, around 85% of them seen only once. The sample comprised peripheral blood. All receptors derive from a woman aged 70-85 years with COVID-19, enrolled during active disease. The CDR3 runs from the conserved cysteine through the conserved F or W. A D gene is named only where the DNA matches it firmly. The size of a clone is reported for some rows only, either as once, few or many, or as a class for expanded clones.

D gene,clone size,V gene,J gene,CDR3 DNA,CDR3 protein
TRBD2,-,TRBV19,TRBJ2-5,TGTGCCAGTAGAGCCCCTCGGACTAGCGGGGAACTCGGGGAGACCCAGTACTTC,CASRAPRTSGELGETQYF
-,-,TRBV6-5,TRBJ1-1,TGTGCCAGCAAGTCGCGTGGGAACACTGAAGCTTTCTTT,CASKSRGNTEAFF
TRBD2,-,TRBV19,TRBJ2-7,TGTGCCAGTAGTTCCCGCGGGGGAGCCTACGAGCAGTACTTC,CASSSRGGAYEQYF
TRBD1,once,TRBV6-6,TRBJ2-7,TGTGCCAGCTTGGACAGGTTCTCCTACGAGCAGTACTTC,CASLDRFSYEQYF
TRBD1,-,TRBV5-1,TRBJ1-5,TGCGCCAGCAGCCCCTTAGGGGGCGCAGAGAGTCAGCCCCAGCATTTT,CASSPLGGAESQPQHF
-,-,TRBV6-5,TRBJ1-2,TGTGCCAGCAGACGAACGTCAGAAGGGGGTGGCTACACCTTC,CASRRTSEGGGYTF
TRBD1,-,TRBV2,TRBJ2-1,TGTGCCAGCAGGAAGGAGACAGGGGCGGGGAATGAGCAGTTCTTC,CASRKETGAGNEQFF
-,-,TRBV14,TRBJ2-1,TGTGCCAGCAGCCAATTTTCGATGGCCCAGTTCTTC,CASSQFSMAQFF
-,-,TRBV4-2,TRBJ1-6,TGTGCCAGCAGCCAAGATGGAGGGACGTACCGCTCGAGCTCCTATAATTCACCCCTCCACTTT,CASSQDGGTYRSSSYNSPLHF
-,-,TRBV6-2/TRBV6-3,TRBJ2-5,TGTGCCAGCAGTTATACAGGCTTAGAGACCCAGTACTTC,CASSYTGLETQYF
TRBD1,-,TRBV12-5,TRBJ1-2,TGTGGTCCTAGCGACAGGGATCGCGGCTACACCTTC,CGPSDRDRGYTF
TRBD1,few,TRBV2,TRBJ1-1,TGTGCCAGCAGAGAATTCGACAGGGTTGGGACTGAAGCTTTCTTT,CASREFDRVGTEAFF
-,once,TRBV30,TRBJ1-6,TGTGCCTGGAGTGTACTCGGCAGGACCTATAATTCACCCCTCCACTTT,CAWSVLGRTYNSPLHF
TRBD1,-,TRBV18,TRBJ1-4,TGTGCCAGCTCATCTGGACAGGGTAATGAAAAACTGTTTTTT,CASSSGQGNEKLFF
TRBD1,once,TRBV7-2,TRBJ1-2,TGTGCCAGCGCCCTAGGGGGACAGGGCATCTATGGCTACACCTTC,CASALGGQGIYGYTF
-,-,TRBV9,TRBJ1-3,TGTGCCAGCAGCGTAGGCCCCGGGACTGGAAACACCATATATTTT,CASSVGPGTGNTIYF
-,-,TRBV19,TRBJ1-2,TGTGCCAGTAACGAGCGAAGTGTCTATGGCTACACCTTC,CASNERSVYGYTF
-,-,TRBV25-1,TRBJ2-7,TGTGCCAGCAGTGAATACGCAGGGGGGACCTACGAGCAGTACTTC,CASSEYAGGTYEQYF
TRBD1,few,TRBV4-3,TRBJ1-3,TGCGCCAGCAGCCGATGGGACAGGGTGACTGGAAACACCATATATTTT,CASSRWDRVTGNTIYF
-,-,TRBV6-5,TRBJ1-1,TGTGCCAGCAGATCGGGGGGAGGGATGAACACTGAAGCTTTCTTT,CASRSGGGMNTEAFF
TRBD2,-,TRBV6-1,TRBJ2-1,TGTGCCAGCAGTGAAGCTAGCGGGGGATACAATGAGCAGTTCTTC,CASSEASGGYNEQFF
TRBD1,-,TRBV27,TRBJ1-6,TGTGCCAGCAGCTTATATTACCGGGACAGGGAAATTTATTCACCCCTCCACTTT,CASSLYYRDREIYSPLHF